These 32 T cell receptor beta chains originate from one sample sequenced in a study of vaccination and CD4 T cells after COVID-19. This sample's treatment: roughly ten-day PBMC culture with coronavirus spike peptide pools or control peptides (ViraFEST assay). Sequenced with the Oncomine TCR Beta short-read assay was DNA taken from cultured CD4+ T cells. MiXCR, run by TCRdb on the PCR reads, gives a single entry per CDR3 protein. The top ten clones hold just over 7% of a sample with under 30,000 distinct CDR3 sequences, more than 35% of them seen once. Antigens of these TCRs are unknown. Input material: CD4+ T cells from blood, cultured in vitro. The receptors shown here come from a human donor who had recovered from COVID-19.

V gene TRBV12-3 or TRBV12-4 combines with J gene TRBJ2-3; TRBD2 is a possible D gene (6 bases). The CDR3 has 16 amino acids. Trimming took 3 bases from V and 0 from J, leaving 13 bases between them. CDR3: CASSLSAGLSTDTQYF. CDR3 nucleotides: TGTGCCAGCAGTTTGAGCGCGGGGCTGAGCACAGATACGCAGTATTTT.

This clonotype was counted only a few times. The chain employs TRBV20-1 and TRBJ1-6; possibly TRBD1 for D (6 bases). The length of the CDR3 is 14 residues. CDR1 is DFQATT and CDR2 is SNEGSKA in the germline V gene (reference sequence). V was cut by 3 bases and J by 5 bases, with 11 bases left in between. Here the CDR3 reads CSARVGGNNSPLHF. CDR3 nucleotide sequence: TGCAGTGCTAGGGTAGGGGGAAATAATTCACCCCTCCACTTT.

V and J are TRBV20-1 and TRBJ2-3; 9 nucleotides align to TRBD2. CDR1 DFQATT and CDR2 SNEGSKA come from the germline V gene (reference sequence). V lost 4 bases and J lost 0; bases outside the gene matches: 11. The length of the CDR3 is 17 residues. CDR3: CSATNPGTSLSTDTQYF. The CDR3 nucleotides read TGCAGTGCTACCAACCCCGGGACTAGCCTTAGCACAGATACGCAGTATTTT.

The V and J genes are TRBV6-5 and TRBJ2-7, with no clear D. V was shortened by 2 bases and J by 1 base, with 12 bases between the two germline ends. The length of the CDR3 is 15 residues. Germline V gene sequence: CDR1 MNHEY, CDR2 SVGAGI. CDR3 amino acids: CASSYREATSYEQYF. As DNA, the CDR3 is TGTGCCAGCAGTTACAGGGAAGCGACTTCCTACGAGCAGTACTTC.

The CDR3 DNA is TGTGCCAGCCACAGGGATATTCCTAACAATGAGCAGTTCTTC. It specifies CASHRDIPNNEQFF. This chain links TRBV6-2 or TRBV6-3 with TRBJ2-1; a possible D gene is TRBD1 (6 bases). CDR1 MNHEY and CDR2 SVGEGT come from the germline V gene. The CDR3 extends over 14 amino acids. The germline V and J ends were trimmed by 8 bases and 5 bases, with 16 bases remaining between them.

The genes are TRBV4-2 and TRBJ1-6, with D possibly matching TRBD1 (6 bases). Trimming shortened V by 3 bases and J by 0 bases, and 18 bases separated the two germline ends. Germline V CDR1 and CDR2: LGHNA, YNFKEQ. The CDR3 sequence is 19 residues long. CDR3 in DNA: TGTGCCAGCAGCCAGTTAGCCCGACAGGCTGGCTCCTATAATTCACCCCTCCACTTT. Translating gives CASSQLARQAGSYNSPLHF.

This clonotype was seen more than once but under ten times. This sequence joins TRBV6-1 and TRBJ2-5, with 7 bases that match TRBD2. Germline trimming cut 6 bases from V and 5 bases from J; bases unmatched to any gene: 15. Germline V lookup: CDR1 MNHNS, CDR2 SASEGT. CDR3 length: 16 residues. Here the CDR3 reads CASSTPPGLREETQYF. CDR3 DNA sequence: TGTGCCAGCAGCACACCTCCGGGCCTGCGGGAGGAGACCCAGTACTTC.

This clonotype has only a few counts. The chain couples TRBV20-1 to TRBJ2-5; 7 bases agree with TRBD1. V gave up 3 bases and J gave up 5 bases; unmatched junction bases: 12. The CDR3 has 15 amino acids. Per the germline V gene, CDR1 is DFQATT and CDR2 is SNEGSKA (reference sequence). The chain's CDR3 is CSASQGVASWETQYF. The DNA of the CDR3 is TGCAGTGCTAGTCAGGGGGTGGCGTCGTGGGAGACCCAGTACTTC.

This rearrangement joins TRBV6-1 to TRBJ2-5; 13 nucleotides agree with TRBD2. Germline V gene data show CDR1 as MNHNS and CDR2 as SASEGT. With V trimmed by 6 bases and J by 4 bases, 11 bases remained unmatched. The length of the CDR3 is 17 residues. In DNA, the CDR3 is TGTGCCAGCAGCCCCCAGGGACTAGCGGGATGGGTAGAGACCCAGTACTTC. Translation gives CASSPQGLAGWVETQYF.

This chain connects TRBV5-1 to TRBJ2-5, with D perhaps TRBD1 (6 bases). The CDR3 runs 16 residues. V was shortened by 7 bases and J by 2 bases, with 21 bases between the two germline ends. CDR1 and CDR2 (germline): SGHRS, YFSETQ. Here the CDR3 DNA reads TGCGCCAGCCGTAAAACCGGGACAAAATTACAAGAGACCCAGTACTTC. It is translated as CASRKTGTKLQETQYF.

This clonotype was detected a few times. The CDR3 DNA reads TGTGCCAGCGCTCCGACAGGGGGCGAGAATTCACCCCTCCACTTT. As protein: CASAPTGGENSPLHF. This chain connects TRBV2 to TRBJ1-6, with 10 nucleotides matching TRBD1. The CDR3 totals 15 residues. CDR1 is SNHLY and CDR2 is FYNNEI in the germline V gene. Unmatched junction bases numbered 8, after V lost 8 bases and J lost 7 bases.

The chain combines TRBV11-2 with TRBJ2-5; 9 bases match TRBD2. Germline CDR1 reads SGHAT; CDR2 reads FQNNGV. The CDR3 consists of 15 residues. Trimming took 5 bases from V and 3 from J; bases not matched to a gene: 7. The CDR3 region has the DNA TGTGCCAGCAGCCACCCGACTAGCGGAAAAGAGACCCAGTACTTC. This encodes CASSHPTSGKETQYF.

The chain couples TRBV6-2 or TRBV6-3 to TRBJ2-3, with 7 nucleotides matching TRBD2. The CDR3 totals 15 residues. With 6 bases clipped from V and 4 bases from J, the junction kept 10 bases outside the gene matches. The germline CDR1 and CDR2 sequences are MNHEY and SVGEGT. CDR3 DNA: TGTGCCAGCAGATCTACTAGGACTAGGTCAGATACGCAGTATTTT. Protein sequence: CASRSTRTRSDTQYF.

V is TRBV5-1 and J is TRBJ2-1, with D possibly matching TRBD2 (5 bases). The CDR3 is 15 residues long. CDR1 SGHRS and CDR2 YFSETQ come from the germline V gene. V was pared by 4 bases and J by 7 bases, with 18 bases between. The CDR3 loop is CASSLLTTTINEQFF. Written as DNA, the CDR3 is TGCGCCAGCAGCCTACTGACGACTACTATTAATGAGCAGTTCTTC.

The gene calls are TRBV19 and TRBJ1-3; 10 positions match TRBD1. Germline assignment: CDR1 LNHDA and CDR2 SQIVND (reference sequence). The CDR3 is 16 amino acids. V dropped 7 bases and J dropped 0; count of bases not matched to a gene: 6. The CDR3 DNA is TGTGCCAGTACCAATGGGGACAGGGGCTCTGGAAACACCATATATTTT. Its translation: CASTNGDRGSGNTIYF.

This clonotype was detected only a few times. The rearrangement uses TRBV19 and TRBJ1-5; D remains unclear. CDR1 and CDR2 (germline): LNHDA, SQIVND (reference sequence). V lost 6 bases to trimming and J lost 1 base, with 10 bases between them. The CDR3 loop spans 14 amino acids. Here the CDR3 DNA reads TGTGCCAGTAGAGGACCCCTGAGCAATCAGCCCCAGCATTTT. Residues: CASRGPLSNQPQHF.

The chain employs TRBV7-2 and TRBJ2-3, with D possibly being TRBD2 (7 bases). V was cut by 5 bases and J by 5 bases, with 20 bases left in between. Per germline, CDR1 SGHTA and CDR2 FQGNSA. This CDR3 has 16 residues. CDR3 residues: CASSTLGGGPQDTQYF. CDR3 DNA sequence: TGTGCCAGCAGCACATTAGGGGGAGGGCCGCAAGATACGCAGTATTTT.

The V and J genes are TRBV10-3 and TRBJ2-1; the D gene is possibly TRBD1 (6 bases). Trimming pared 9 bases from V and 4 bases from J, leaving 16 bases between. Germline CDR1 and CDR2: ENHRY and SYGVKD. The CDR3 has 14 residues. CDR3 DNA: TGTGCCATACAGGGTATGGTGGGATACAATGAGCAGTTCTTC. It codes for CAIQGMVGYNEQFF.

The gene calls are TRBV12-3 or TRBV12-4 and TRBJ2-7, with D uncertain. CDR3 length: 14 amino acids. V gave up 2 bases and J gave up 3 bases, with 11 bases separating them. The CDR3 is CASSLSGTGYEQYF. CDR3 sequence (DNA): TGTGCCAGCAGTTTATCTGGTACGGGCTACGAGCAGTACTTC.

This clonotype was found a few times. The rearrangement uses TRBV15 and TRBJ2-7; 8 bases fit TRBD1. Germline V gene lookup returns CDR1 LNHNV and CDR2 YYDKDF (reference sequence). CDR3 length: 17 residues. V gave up 5 bases and J gave up 5 bases; unmatched junction bases: 17. The CDR3 protein is CATSGPEGRGHFDEQYF. CDR3 bases: TGTGCCACCAGCGGGCCAGAGGGCAGGGGGCATTTCGACGAGCAGTACTTC. The full variable domain, completed using reference TRBV15 and TRBJ2-7, is DAMVIQNPRYQVTQFGKPVTLSCSQTLNHNVMYWYQQKSSQAPKLLFHYYDKDFNNEADTPDNFQSRRPNTSFCFLDIRSPGLGDTAMYLCATSGPEGRGHFDEQYFGPGTRLTVT.

The table lists this clonotype with a few counts. The chain combines TRBV28 with TRBJ1-1; TRBD1 matches at 8 bases. Germline trimming cut 4 bases from V and 1 base from J; bases unmatched to any gene: 14. CDR1 is MDHEN and CDR2 is SYDVKM in the germline V gene. This CDR3 comprises 18 residues. CDR3 loop: CASSSKTGEYWKNTEAFF. The CDR3 DNA reads TGTGCCAGCAGTTCCAAGACAGGGGAGTATTGGAAGAACACTGAAGCTTTCTTT.

The V call is TRBV28, the J call TRBJ1-5; no clear D. Trimming left V 5 bases short and J 3 bases short, with 14 bases between. CDR3 length: 15 residues. Germline CDR1 is MDHEN and CDR2 is SYDVKM. CDR3 nucleotide sequence: TGTGCCAGCAGTGCTAGGAGGGCCCCCAATCAGCCCCAGCATTTT. This sequence encodes CASSARRAPNQPQHF.

This clonotype was counted a few times. This chain uses TRBV20-1 with TRBJ2-6; D possibly corresponds to TRBD2 (5 bases). V was trimmed by 4 bases and J by 0 bases, leaving 16 bases between them. CDR3 length: 17 residues. Germline V gene lookup returns CDR1 DFQATT and CDR2 SNEGSKA (reference sequence). CDR3 coding DNA: TGCAGTGCTACCCCGGACTTCGCGTTCTCTGGGGCCAACGTCCTGACTTTC. Translated, it gives CSATPDFAFSGANVLTF.

The V call is TRBV28, the J call TRBJ1-3; the D is unclear. Trimming removed 8 bases from V and 4 bases from J, with 3 bases in between. Per the germline V gene, CDR1 is MDHEN and CDR2 is SYDVKM. This CDR3 has 10 amino acids. For the CDR3, the DNA is TGTGCCAGCGAGGGAAACACCATATATTTT. It is translated as CASEGNTIYF. Full variable domain (outside the CDR3, taken from reference TRBV28 and TRBJ1-3): DVKVTQSSRYLVKRTGEKVFLECVQDMDHENMFWYRQDPGLGLRLIYFSYDVKMKEKGDIPEGYSVSREKKERFSLILESASTNQTSMYLCASEGNTIYFGEGSWLTVV.

This clonotype was seen more than once but under ten times. This rearrangement joins TRBV6-1 to TRBJ2-5; 11 bases line up with TRBD2. The germline V gene encodes CDR1 MNHNS and CDR2 SASEGT. Germline trimming cut 7 bases from V and 1 base from J; bases unmatched to any gene: 5. This CDR3 has 15 amino acids. In DNA, the CDR3 is TGTGCCAGCATGGGGACTAGCGGTATCCAAGAGACCCAGTACTTC. This codes for CASMGTSGIQETQYF.

This clonotype appeared a few times. The chain uses TRBV20-1 and TRBJ2-7; the D call may be TRBD1 or TRBD2 (5 bases each). Germline assignment: CDR1 DFQATT and CDR2 SNEGSKA (reference sequence). Trimming removed 6 bases at V and 7 bases at J, with 25 bases between. CDR3 length: 15 residues. Written as DNA, the CDR3 is TGCAGTGCCAGGCGGTCCGGGACCCCTCTGGGTGAGCAGTACTTC. Encoded protein: CSARRSGTPLGEQYF.

This chain connects TRBV28 to TRBJ1-2; 8 bases fit TRBD1. The CDR3 runs to 14 residues. With V trimmed by 7 bases and J by 3 bases, 7 bases remained unmatched. Germline V gene sequence: CDR1 MDHEN, CDR2 SYDVKM. The CDR3 loop reads CASTQGQGHYGYTF. The CDR3 nucleotides are TGTGCCAGCACCCAAGGACAGGGCCACTATGGCTACACCTTC.

This clonotype has only a few counts. At one end the junction does not follow the germline gene, possibly because of a read error. This chain connects TRBV28 to TRBJ2-3; tentatively, D is TRBD1 (6 bases). Germline loops: CDR1 MDHEN, CDR2 SYDVKM. The CDR3 is 11 residues long. As DNA, the CDR3 is TGTGCCAGCAGTTCATCGCGGACAGCACTTTTT. Translation gives CASSSSRTALF. Supplemented by reference TRBV28 and TRBJ2-3, the full variable domain reads DVKVTQSSRYLVKRTGEKVFLECVQDMDHENMFWYRQDPGLGLRLIYFSYDVKMKEKGDIPEGYSVSREKKERFSLILESASTNQTSMYLCASSSSRTALFGPGTRLTVL.

V gene TRBV7-8 combines with J gene TRBJ2-2, with D tentatively TRBD2 (6 bases). This CDR3 is built from 15 residues. From germline, CDR1 is SGHVS and CDR2 FQNEAQ. The ends were cut back, 3 bases at V and 4 bases at J, with 12 bases in the middle. CDR3 DNA sequence: TGTGCCAGCAGCTTGGTGGGAGCGGGCACCGGGGAGCTGTTTTTT. Translating gives CASSLVGAGTGELFF.

This clonotype showed up just a few times. This chain's CDR3 is CATSDPTDTQYF. CDR3 nucleotide sequence: TGTGCCACCAGTGACCCCACAGATACGCAGTATTTT. The V gene is TRBV24-1, the J gene TRBJ2-3; no clear D gene. CDR3 length equals 12 residues. Germline CDR1 is KGHDR and CDR2 is SFDVKD. V lost 4 bases and J 2 bases, leaving 3 bases between the germline ends.

The V gene is TRBV15, the J gene TRBJ2-7; 8 nucleotides line up with TRBD1. The ends lost 2 bases at V and 3 bases at J; junction bases unmatched: 6. Germline V gene data show CDR1 as LNHNV and CDR2 as YYDKDF (reference sequence). The CDR3 is made up of 15 amino acids. The CDR3 loop is CATSRKDRGGYEQYF. The CDR3 DNA reads as TGTGCCACCAGCAGAAAAGACAGGGGTGGCTACGAGCAGTACTTC.

The rearrangement uses TRBV2 and TRBJ2-2; 10 bases match TRBD1. The length of the CDR3 is 16 residues. Germline CDR1 SNHLY, CDR2 FYNNEI. V shed 7 bases, J shed 6 bases, and the junction held 11 bases outside the gene matches. The CDR3 is CASIKGGQGRAGELFF. As DNA, the CDR3 is TGTGCCAGCATAAAGGGGGGACAGGGGCGAGCCGGGGAGCTGTTTTTT.